This T cell receptor (beta chain) was recorded in a study of CD8 T cells in Susac syndrome. Sequencing of TCR beta was performed on blood CD8+ T cells and on blood CD4+ T cells. TEMRA cells were FACS-enriched, with CD8+ and CD4+ T cells isolated negatively. Germline-derived CDR1 and CDR2 are DFQATT and SNEGSKA (reference sequence). The V gene end was trimmed by 5 bases and the J gene end by 5 bases; junction bases not matched to a gene: 8. The CDR3 contains 13 residues. About 0.45 to 1 ug RNA was reverse transcribed with random hexamers. TCR beta CDR3 was amplified by immunoSEQ covering 54 Vbeta and 13 Jbeta. Using its own MiXCR run on the immunoSEQ multiplex PCR reads, TCRdb lists one record per CDR3 protein. Of 150,000 to 200,000 distinct CDR3 sequences listed, roughly 95% are singletons.

The sequencing input was CD4+ T cells from PBMCs. The rearrangement links TRBV20-1 to TRBJ1-1; 7 bases line up with TRBD1. The receptor was derived from a human donor with multiple sclerosis. The CDR3 loop reads CSAPSGGRTEAFF. The CDR3 bases are TGCAGTGCTCCTTCAGGGGGACGGACTGAAGCTTTCTTT.